The 7 T cell receptor beta chains below were found in one sample sequenced in a study of T cell responses to AZD1222 COVID-19 vaccine. Sequencing used immunoSEQ multiplex PCR; TCRdb keeps in-frame clones, though not all of them. The data contain more than 85,000 clones, 88% of them singletons. Source: peripheral blood, taken on day 0 of MenACWY control vaccination. These receptors were collected from an adult in good health.

The rearrangement links TRBV7-2 to TRBJ1-2, with 7 bases matching TRBD1. Looked up from germline, CDR1 is SGHTA and CDR2 is FQGNSA. Trimming removed 5 bases from V and 3 bases from J; junction bases left unmatched: 6. The CDR3 is 14 amino acids. CDR3: CASSQGGGDYGYTF. The CDR3 region has the DNA TGTGCCAGCAGCCAGGGGGGTGGTGACTATGGCTACACCTTC.

The gene calls are TRBV19 and TRBJ2-5, with D possibly TRBD2 on 5 matching bases. Trimming removed 3 bases from V and 4 bases from J, with 12 bases in between. The CDR3 is 14 residues long. Germline V CDR1 and CDR2: LNHDA, SQIVND (reference sequence). The CDR3, as DNA: TGTGCCAGTAGTATTAGAACTAGTTCAGAGACCCAGTACTTC. Its protein product is CASSIRTSSETQYF.

This sequence joins TRBV7-8 and TRBJ2-2, with 7 bases fitting TRBD1. The CDR3 runs 16 residues. The V and J ends lost 0 bases and 5 bases, in that order; junction bases with no gene match: 6. From germline, CDR1 is SGHVS and CDR2 FQNEAQ. CDR3 sequence (DNA): TGTGCCAGCAGCTTAGCCGACAGGGTTGGTACCGGGGAGCTGTTTTTT. Translated, it gives CASSLADRVGTGELFF.

The chain uses TRBV7-2 and TRBJ2-3; the D gene is possibly TRBD2 (7 bases). The CDR3 is 15 residues long. The germline V gene encodes CDR1 SGHTA and CDR2 FQGNSA. V shed 5 bases and J shed 1 base, with 13 bases lying between them. As DNA, the CDR3 is TGTGCCAGCAGCCGCTGGGGGGGCGGCACAGATACGCAGTATTTT. Translating gives CASSRWGGGTDTQYF.

This clone was found a few times. The chain recombines TRBV28 with TRBJ1-1, with 8 positions matching TRBD1. This CDR3 region has 15 residues. The germline gives CDR1 MDHEN, CDR2 SYDVKM. V lost 5 bases to trimming and J lost 5 bases; unmatched junction nucleotides: 10. The CDR3 nucleotides read TGTGCCAGCAGTACCAATCAGGGGGCGCGAACTGAAGCTTTCTTT. Protein: CASSTNQGARTEAFF.

This chain joins TRBV7-3 and TRBJ1-2; no reliable D call. Looked up from germline, CDR1 is SGHTA and CDR2 is FQGTGA. V was shortened by 2 bases and J by 4 bases, with 8 bases between the two germline ends. This CDR3 is built from 13 residues. The CDR3: CASSLHPGYGYTF. CDR3 DNA sequence: TGTGCCAGCAGCTTACACCCCGGCTATGGCTACACCTTC.

The rearrangement joins TRBV5-5 to TRBJ2-7; D remains ambiguous. From germline, CDR1 is SGHKS and CDR2 YYEKEE (reference sequence). The CDR3 is made up of 14 amino acids. Trimming left V 2 bases short and J 2 bases short, with 11 bases between. DNA of the CDR3: TGTGCCAGCAGCTTCCTAGACTGGGCCTACGAGCAGTACTTC. Protein: CASSFLDWAYEQYF.